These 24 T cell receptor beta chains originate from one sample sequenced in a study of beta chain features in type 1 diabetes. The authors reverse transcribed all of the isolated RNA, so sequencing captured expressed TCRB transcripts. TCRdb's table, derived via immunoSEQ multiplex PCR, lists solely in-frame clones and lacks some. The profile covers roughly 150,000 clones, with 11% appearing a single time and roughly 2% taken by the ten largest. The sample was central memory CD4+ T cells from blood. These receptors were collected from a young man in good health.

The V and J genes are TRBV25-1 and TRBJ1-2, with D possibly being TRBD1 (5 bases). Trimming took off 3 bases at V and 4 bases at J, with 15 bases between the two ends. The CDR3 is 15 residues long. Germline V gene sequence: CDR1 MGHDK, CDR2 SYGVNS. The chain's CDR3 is CASSDPSRTRYGYTF. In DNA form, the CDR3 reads TGTGCCAGCAGTGACCCCTCACGGACACGCTATGGCTACACCTTC.

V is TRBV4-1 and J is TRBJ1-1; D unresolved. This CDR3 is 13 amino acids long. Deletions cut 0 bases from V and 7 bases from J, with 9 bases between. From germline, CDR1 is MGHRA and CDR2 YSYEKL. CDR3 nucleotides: TGCGCCAGCAGCCAAGATACCACGCGTGAAGCTTTCTTT. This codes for CASSQDTTREAFF.

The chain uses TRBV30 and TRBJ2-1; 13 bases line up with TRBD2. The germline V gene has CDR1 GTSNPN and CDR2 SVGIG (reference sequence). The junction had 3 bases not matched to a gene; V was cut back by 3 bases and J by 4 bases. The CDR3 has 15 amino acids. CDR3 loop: CAWRTGLAGYNEQFF. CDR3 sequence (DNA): TGTGCCTGGAGGACGGGACTAGCGGGGTACAATGAGCAGTTCTTC.

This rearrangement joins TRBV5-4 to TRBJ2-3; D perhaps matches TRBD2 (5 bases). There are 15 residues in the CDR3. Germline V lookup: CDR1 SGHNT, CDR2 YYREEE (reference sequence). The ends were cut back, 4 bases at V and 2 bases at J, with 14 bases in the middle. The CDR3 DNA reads TGTGCCAGCAGCCGGGGAGTCAGTGCCACAGATACGCAGTATTTT. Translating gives CASSRGVSATDTQYF.

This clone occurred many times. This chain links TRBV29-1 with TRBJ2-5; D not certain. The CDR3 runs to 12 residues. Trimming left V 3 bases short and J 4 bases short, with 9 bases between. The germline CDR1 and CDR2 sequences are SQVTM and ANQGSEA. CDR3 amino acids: CSVERIRETQYF. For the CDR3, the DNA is TGCAGCGTTGAGCGGATTAGAGAGACCCAGTACTTC.

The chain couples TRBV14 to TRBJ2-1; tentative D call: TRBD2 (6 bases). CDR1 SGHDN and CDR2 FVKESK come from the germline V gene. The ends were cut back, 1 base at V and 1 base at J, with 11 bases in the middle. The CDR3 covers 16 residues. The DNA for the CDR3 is TGTGCCAGCAGCCAAGTTACGGGGAGGTCCTACAATGAGCAGTTCTTC. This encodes CASSQVTGRSYNEQFF.

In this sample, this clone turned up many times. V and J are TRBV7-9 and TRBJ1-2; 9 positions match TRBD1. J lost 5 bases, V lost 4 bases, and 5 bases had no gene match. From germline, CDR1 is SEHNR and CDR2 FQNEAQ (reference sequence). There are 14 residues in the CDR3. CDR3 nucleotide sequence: TGTGCCAGCAGCTCGACAGGGGGAAGGTATGGCTACACCTTC. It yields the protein CASSSTGGRYGYTF.

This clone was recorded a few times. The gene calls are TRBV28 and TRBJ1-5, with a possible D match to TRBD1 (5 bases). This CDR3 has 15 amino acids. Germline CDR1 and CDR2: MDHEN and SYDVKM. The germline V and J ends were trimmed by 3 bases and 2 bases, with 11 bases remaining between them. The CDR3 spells CASSFGGGGNQPQHF. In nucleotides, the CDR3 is TGTGCCAGCAGTTTTGGGGGTGGAGGCAATCAGCCCCAGCATTTT.

The CDR3 coding sequence is TGTGCCAGCAGCTCATCGGGCAGGTTAAGATACGAGCAGTACTTC. Translation: CASSSSGRLRYEQYF. The V and J genes are TRBV7-2 and TRBJ2-7; D gene unclear. V shed 4 bases and J shed 4 bases, with 17 bases lying between them. The germline gives CDR1 SGHTA, CDR2 FQGNSA. The CDR3 is 15 residues long.

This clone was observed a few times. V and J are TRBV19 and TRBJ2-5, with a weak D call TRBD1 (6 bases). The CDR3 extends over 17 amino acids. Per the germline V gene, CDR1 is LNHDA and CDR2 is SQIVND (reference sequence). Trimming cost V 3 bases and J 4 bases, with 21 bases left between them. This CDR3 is CASSILQTGSIRETQYF. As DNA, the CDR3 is TGTGCCAGTAGTATCCTCCAGACAGGCTCGATTAGAGAGACCCAGTACTTC.

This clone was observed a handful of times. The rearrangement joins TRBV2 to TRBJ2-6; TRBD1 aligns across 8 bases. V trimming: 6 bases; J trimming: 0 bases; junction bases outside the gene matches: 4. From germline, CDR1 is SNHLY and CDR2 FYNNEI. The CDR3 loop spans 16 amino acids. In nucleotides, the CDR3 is TGTGCCAGCAGGTTTCAGGGGGCCTCTGGGGCCAACGTCCTGACTTTC. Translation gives CASRFQGASGANVLTF.

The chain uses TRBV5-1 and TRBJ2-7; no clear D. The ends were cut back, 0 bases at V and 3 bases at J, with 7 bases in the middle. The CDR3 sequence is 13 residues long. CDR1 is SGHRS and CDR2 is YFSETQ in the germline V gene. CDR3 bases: TGCGCCAGCAGCTTGGCCCAGAGCTACGAGCAGTACTTC. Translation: CASSLAQSYEQYF. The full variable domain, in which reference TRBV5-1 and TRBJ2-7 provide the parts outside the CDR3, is KAGVTQTPRYLIKTRGQQVTLSCSPISGHRSVSWYQQTPGQGLQFLFEYFSETQRNKGNFPGRFSGRQFSNSRSEMNVSTLELGDSALYLCASSLAQSYEQYFGPGTRLTVT.

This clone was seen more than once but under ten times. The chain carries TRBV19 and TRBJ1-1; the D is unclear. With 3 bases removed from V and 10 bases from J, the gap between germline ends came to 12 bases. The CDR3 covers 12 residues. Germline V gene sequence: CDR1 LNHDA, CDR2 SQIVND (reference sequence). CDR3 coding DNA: TGTGCCAGTAGTATGAGTAAGATCGGAGCTTTCTTT. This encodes CASSMSKIGAFF. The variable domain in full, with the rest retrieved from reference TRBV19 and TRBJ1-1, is DGGITQSPKYLFRKEGQNVTLSCEQNLNHDAMYWYRQDPGQGLRLIYYSQIVNDFQKGDIAEGYSVSREKKESFPLTVTSAQKNPTAFYLCASSMSKIGAFFGQGTRLTVV.

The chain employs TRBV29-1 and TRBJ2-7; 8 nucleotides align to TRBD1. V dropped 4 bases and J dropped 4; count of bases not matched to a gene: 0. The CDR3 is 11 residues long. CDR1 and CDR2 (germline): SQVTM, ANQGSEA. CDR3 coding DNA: TGCAGCGTTGGGGACAGGTACGAGCAGTACTTC. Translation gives CSVGDRYEQYF.

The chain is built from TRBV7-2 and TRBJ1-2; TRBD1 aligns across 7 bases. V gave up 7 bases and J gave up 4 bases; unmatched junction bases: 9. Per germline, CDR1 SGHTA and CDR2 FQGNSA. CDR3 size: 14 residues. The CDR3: CASIFGTASYGYTF. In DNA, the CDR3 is TGTGCCAGCATTTTTGGGACAGCGTCCTATGGCTACACCTTC.

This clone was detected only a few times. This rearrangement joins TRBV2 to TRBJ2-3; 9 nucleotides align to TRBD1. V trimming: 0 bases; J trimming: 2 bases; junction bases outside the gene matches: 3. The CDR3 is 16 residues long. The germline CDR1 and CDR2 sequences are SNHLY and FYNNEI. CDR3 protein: CASSEATGGFTDTQYF. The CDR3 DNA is TGTGCCAGCAGTGAAGCCACAGGGGGCTTCACAGATACGCAGTATTTT.

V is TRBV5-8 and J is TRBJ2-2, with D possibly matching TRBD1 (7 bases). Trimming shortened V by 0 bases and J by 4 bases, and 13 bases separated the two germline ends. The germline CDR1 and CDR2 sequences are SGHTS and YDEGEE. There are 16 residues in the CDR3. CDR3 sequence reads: CASSLDRGLRTGELFF. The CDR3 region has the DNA TGTGCCAGCAGCTTGGACAGGGGACTCCGCACCGGGGAGCTGTTTTTT. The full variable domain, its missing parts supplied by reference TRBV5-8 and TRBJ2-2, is EAGVTQSPTHLIKTRGQQATLRCSPISGHTSVYWYQQALGLGLQFLLWYDEGEERNRGNFPPRFSGRQFPNYSSELNVNALELEDSALYLCASSLDRGLRTGELFFGEGSRLTVL.

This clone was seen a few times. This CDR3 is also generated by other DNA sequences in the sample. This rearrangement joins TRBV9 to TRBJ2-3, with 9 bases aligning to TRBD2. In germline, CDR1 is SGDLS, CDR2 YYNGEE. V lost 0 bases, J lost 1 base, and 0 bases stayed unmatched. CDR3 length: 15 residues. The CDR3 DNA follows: TGTGCCAGCAGCGTAGGACTAGCGGGCACAGATACGCAGTATTTT. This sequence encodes CASSVGLAGTDTQYF.

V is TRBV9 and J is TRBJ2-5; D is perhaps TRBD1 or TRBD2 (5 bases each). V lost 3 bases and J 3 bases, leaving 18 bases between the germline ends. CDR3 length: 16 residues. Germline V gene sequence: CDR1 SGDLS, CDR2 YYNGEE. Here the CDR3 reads CASSAHGTSREETQYF. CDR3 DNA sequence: TGTGCCAGCAGCGCCCACGGGACCTCGAGGGAAGAGACCCAGTACTTC.

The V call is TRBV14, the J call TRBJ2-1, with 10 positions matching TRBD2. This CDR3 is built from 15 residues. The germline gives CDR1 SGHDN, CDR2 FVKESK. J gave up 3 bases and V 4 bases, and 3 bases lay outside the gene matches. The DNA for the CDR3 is TGTGCCAGCAGCCCACTAGCGGGGCTCTACAATGAGCAGTTCTTC. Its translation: CASSPLAGLYNEQFF.

The CDR3 DNA follows: TGTGCCAGCAGATCCCACAGGGGACCCTTCAAAAACATTCAGTACTTC. Amino acids: CASRSHRGPFKNIQYF. The chain joins TRBV11-2 to TRBJ2-4, with TRBD1 identical over 7 bases. With V trimmed by 6 bases and J by 3 bases, 11 bases remained unmatched. The CDR3 runs 16 residues. The germline V gene encodes CDR1 SGHAT and CDR2 FQNNGV.

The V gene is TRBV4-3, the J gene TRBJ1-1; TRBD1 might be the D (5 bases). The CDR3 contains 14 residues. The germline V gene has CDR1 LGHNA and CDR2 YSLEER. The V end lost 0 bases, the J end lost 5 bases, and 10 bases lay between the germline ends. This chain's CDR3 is CASSQDLGGTEAFF. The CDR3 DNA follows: TGCGCCAGCAGCCAAGATCTCGGGGGTACTGAAGCTTTCTTT.

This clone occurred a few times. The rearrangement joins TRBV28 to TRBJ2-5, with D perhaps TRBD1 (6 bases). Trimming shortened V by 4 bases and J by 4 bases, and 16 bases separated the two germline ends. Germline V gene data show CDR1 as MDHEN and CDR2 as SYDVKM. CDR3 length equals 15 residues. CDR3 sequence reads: CASSSYRELGETQYF. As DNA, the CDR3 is TGTGCCAGCAGTTCCTACAGGGAACTAGGAGAGACCCAGTACTTC.

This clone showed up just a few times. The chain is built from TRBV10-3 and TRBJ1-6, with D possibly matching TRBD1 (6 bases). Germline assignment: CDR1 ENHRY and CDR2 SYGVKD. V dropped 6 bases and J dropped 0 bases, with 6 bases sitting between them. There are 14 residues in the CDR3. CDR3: CAIRDSSYNSPLHF. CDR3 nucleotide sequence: TGTGCCATCAGGGACAGCTCCTATAATTCACCCCTCCACTTT.